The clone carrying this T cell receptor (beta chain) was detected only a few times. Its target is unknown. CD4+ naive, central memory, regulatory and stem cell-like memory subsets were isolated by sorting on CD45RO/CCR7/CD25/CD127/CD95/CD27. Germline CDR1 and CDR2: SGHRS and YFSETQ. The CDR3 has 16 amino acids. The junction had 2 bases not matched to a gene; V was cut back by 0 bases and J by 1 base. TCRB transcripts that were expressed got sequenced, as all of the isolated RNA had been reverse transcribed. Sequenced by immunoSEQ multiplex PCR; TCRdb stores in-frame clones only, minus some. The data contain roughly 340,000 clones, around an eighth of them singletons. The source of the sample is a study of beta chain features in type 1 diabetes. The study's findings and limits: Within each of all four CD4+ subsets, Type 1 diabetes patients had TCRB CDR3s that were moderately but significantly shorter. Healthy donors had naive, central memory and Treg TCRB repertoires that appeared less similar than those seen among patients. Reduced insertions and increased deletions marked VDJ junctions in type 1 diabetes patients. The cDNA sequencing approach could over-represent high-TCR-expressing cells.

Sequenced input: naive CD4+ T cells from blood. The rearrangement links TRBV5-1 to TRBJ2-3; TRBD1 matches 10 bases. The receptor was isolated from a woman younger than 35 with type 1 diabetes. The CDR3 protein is CASSLAGTGGTDTQYF. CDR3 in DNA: TGCGCCAGCAGCTTGGCCGGGACAGGGGGCACAGATACGCAGTATTTT.